This T cell receptor (beta chain) was sequenced for a study of T cell responses to AZD1222 COVID-19 vaccine. This clone occurred a few times. Its antigen is still unknown. This CDR3 region has 16 residues. Trimming left V 7 bases short and J 0 bases short, with 16 bases between. In germline, CDR1 is LNHDA, CDR2 SQIVND (reference sequence). Study-wide points: In a largely white British group with more females than males, clonal diversity was possibly underestimated. Spike was spanned by vaccine-associated CD4 TCRs, which were dominant at 160-218 and 743-854. No repertoire was sampled before or during the peak T cell response, only after it. Reports say nearly half of spike-specific TCRs go after unmutated variant regions.

Measured with immunoSEQ multiplex PCR; TCRdb has only the in-frame clones, and not every one. The data contain 25,000 to 30,000 clones, roughly 73% of them singletons. Sample: peripheral blood, taken on day 0 of AZD1222 vaccination. The receptor's source is an adult in good health. The chain is built from TRBV19 and TRBJ1-3; tentatively, D is TRBD1 (6 bases). The CDR3 protein is CASKIQGASSGNTIYF. CDR3 nucleotide sequence: TGTGCCAGTAAAATACAGGGTGCGAGCTCTGGAAACACCATATATTTT. The complete variable domain, with remaining parts taken from reference TRBV19 and TRBJ1-3, reads DGGITQSPKYLFRKEGQNVTLSCEQNLNHDAMYWYRQDPGQGLRLIYYSQIVNDFQKGDIAEGYSVSREKKESFPLTVTSAQKNPTAFYLCASKIQGASSGNTIYFGEGSWLTVV.